Shown below are 27 T cell receptor beta chains from a single sample sequenced in a study of T cell responses to AZD1222 COVID-19 vaccine (dated by TCRdb to the early 2020s). Library preparation used the immunoSEQ multiplex PCR assay. The clones in this table, taken by TCRdb from immuneACCESS, are in-frame only. Not every clone is retained; where verified, under half of the shortfall comes from an unresolved V gene, and the cause of the rest is unknown. The sample table contains roughly 180,000 clones; only one count was recorded for about 91% of them. 1.5% to 2% of the sample is held by the ten biggest clonotypes. The time point label corresponds to: baseline before first vaccination. This material consisted of peripheral blood, taken on day 0 of AZD1222 vaccination. The receptors were gathered from an adult in good health.

The chain uses TRBV28 and TRBJ1-2, with a possible D match to TRBD1 (6 bases). V lost 2 bases to trimming and J lost 4 bases, with 14 bases between them. This CDR3 region has 15 residues. Per germline, CDR1 MDHEN and CDR2 SYDVKM. In nucleotides, the CDR3 is TGTGCCAGCAGTTTAGTTGACAGGCCATCCTATGGCTACACCTTC. Its translation: CASSLVDRPSYGYTF.

The genes are TRBV12-3 or TRBV12-4 and TRBJ1-5, with D unclear. This CDR3 region has 13 residues. Trimming removed 5 bases at V and 4 bases at J, with 9 bases between. The CDR3 reads CASSTTRNQPQHF. In DNA form, the CDR3 reads TGTGCCAGCAGTACAACGCGTAATCAGCCCCAGCATTTT.

The chain couples TRBV7-6 to TRBJ2-1; TRBD2 aligns across 7 bases. Germline CDR1 and CDR2: SGHVS and FNYEAQ. J was trimmed by 3 bases and V by 5 bases; bases with no gene match: 16. This CDR3 contains 18 residues. CDR3 sequence: CASSLNTREGWRYNEQFF. In nucleotides, the CDR3 is TGTGCCAGCAGCCTAAACACGAGGGAGGGTTGGCGCTACAATGAGCAGTTCTTC.

This clone was seen once. This chain connects TRBV4-1 to TRBJ2-3; 11 nucleotides agree with TRBD2. This CDR3 contains 18 residues. CDR1 is MGHRA, CDR2 YSYEKL, per germline. The trim removed 4 bases at V and 6 bases at J, leaving 15 bases unmatched. CDR3 DNA: TGCGCCAGCAGCCTAACCCTTAGACTAGCGGGATATTCGGATACGCAGTATTTT. Its translation is CASSLTLRLAGYSDTQYF.

The chain carries TRBV6-5 and TRBJ2-7; D not resolved. Germline CDR1 MNHEY, CDR2 SVGAGI. The CDR3 runs to 13 residues. V lost 6 bases, J lost 4 bases, and 13 bases lay in between. In DNA, the CDR3 is TGTGCCAGCAGCCCCCTAGATTCTTACGAGCAGTACTTC. It specifies CASSPLDSYEQYF.

The rearrangement joins TRBV29-1 to TRBJ2-1; D call uncertain. In germline, CDR1 is SQVTM, CDR2 ANQGSEA. Trimming pared 4 bases from V and 7 bases from J, leaving 11 bases between. This CDR3 spans 12 amino acids. The CDR3 reads CSVAAGRNEQFF. The DNA for the CDR3 is TGCAGCGTTGCCGCCGGGCGGAATGAGCAGTTCTTC.

The V gene is TRBV19, the J gene TRBJ2-1; no reliable D call. The V end was cut by 5 bases, the J end by 10 bases, with 9 bases between. The CDR3 has 11 residues. Germline V gene lookup returns CDR1 LNHDA and CDR2 SQIVND (reference sequence). The CDR3: CASSAVGEQFF. The CDR3 DNA follows: TGTGCCAGTAGTGCGGTGGGAGAGCAGTTCTTC.

The V gene is TRBV28, the J gene TRBJ1-2; perhaps TRBD1 as D (5 bases). The CDR3 has 13 amino acids. Trimming removed 3 bases at V and 2 bases at J, with 7 bases between. CDR1 is MDHEN, CDR2 SYDVKM, per germline. CDR3 DNA: TGTGCCAGCAGTTTGCAGGGAAACTATGGCTACACCTTC. It codes for CASSLQGNYGYTF.

The rearrangement joins TRBV28 to TRBJ2-1; D unresolved. Germline V gene lookup returns CDR1 MDHEN and CDR2 SYDVKM. Trimming pared 4 bases from V and 6 bases from J, leaving 10 bases between. CDR3 size: 13 residues. CDR3 sequence: CASSYYEVNEQFF. The CDR3 DNA sequence: TGTGCCAGCAGTTATTACGAGGTCAATGAGCAGTTCTTC.

This chain connects TRBV29-1 to TRBJ1-2; the D is unclear. V was shortened by 2 bases and J by 2 bases, with 21 bases between the two germline ends. The CDR3 covers 17 residues. Germline CDR1 is SQVTM and CDR2 is ANQGSEA. In DNA form, the CDR3 reads TGCAGCGTTGAACATCCCTCTACCGGACCGGGGAACTATGGCTACACCTTC. Encoded protein: CSVEHPSTGPGNYGYTF.

This clone has a single count. This chain connects TRBV28 to TRBJ1-2; D is perhaps TRBD1 (5 bases). Trimming shortened V by 6 bases and J by 6 bases, and 11 bases separated the two germline ends. The length of the CDR3 is 12 residues. The germline V gene encodes CDR1 MDHEN and CDR2 SYDVKM. The CDR3 here is CASSLATDGYTF. CDR3 coding DNA: TGTGCCAGCAGCCTTGCGACAGATGGCTACACCTTC.

The V call is TRBV6-4, the J call TRBJ2-2; D gene uncertain. This CDR3 has 11 residues. V was pared by 4 bases and J by 7 bases, with 4 bases between. Germline CDR1 and CDR2: MRHNA and SNTAGT. The CDR3 is CASSGGGELFF. As DNA, the CDR3 is TGTGCCAGCAGTGGCGGCGGGGAGCTGTTTTTT.

The CDR3 region has the DNA TGTGCCAGTAAGGGGCAGGGGATTGTGAACACTGAAGCTTTCTTT. Its protein is CASKGQGIVNTEAFF. The V call is TRBV19, the J call TRBJ1-1, with D possibly being TRBD1 (6 bases). The CDR3 spans 15 residues. Trimming cost V 7 bases and J 0 bases, with 15 bases left between them. The germline CDR1 and CDR2 sequences are LNHDA and SQIVND (reference sequence).

V gene TRBV7-9 combines with J gene TRBJ1-5, with D possibly being TRBD1 (5 bases). The germline gives CDR1 SEHNR, CDR2 FQNEAQ (reference sequence). The CDR3 length is 15 residues. The V end was cut by 3 bases, the J end by 3 bases, with 12 bases between. CDR3 nucleotides: TGTGCCAGCAGCTTTGACCAGGGAGTCAATCAGCCCCAGCATTTT. It encodes CASSFDQGVNQPQHF.

The V gene is TRBV5-4, the J gene TRBJ1-3; D not resolved. This CDR3 is 15 amino acids long. Germline V lookup: CDR1 SGHNT, CDR2 YYREEE (reference sequence). With 5 bases removed from V and 8 bases from J, the gap between germline ends came to 20 bases. The chain's CDR3 is CASSMAPVALDTIYF. The CDR3 nucleotides read TGTGCCAGCAGTATGGCTCCAGTCGCTTTGGACACCATATATTTT.

The chain joins TRBV7-3 to TRBJ2-2, with 11 bases aligning to TRBD1. The CDR3 has 16 amino acids. Germline V gene sequence: CDR1 SGHTA, CDR2 FQGTGA. V lost 5 bases and J lost 4; bases outside the gene matches: 6. CDR3 nucleotides: TGTGCCAGCAGCAATCGGGACAGGGGGACCACCGGGGAGCTGTTTTTT. It specifies CASSNRDRGTTGELFF. Combining the CDR3 with reference TRBV7-3 and TRBJ2-2 gives the whole variable domain GAGVSQTPSNKVTEKGKYVELRCDPISGHTALYWYRQSLGQGPEFLIYFQGTGAADDSGLPNDRFFAVRPEGSVSTLKIQRTERGDSAVYLCASSNRDRGTTGELFFGEGSRLTVL.

This chain links TRBV20-1 with TRBJ2-5; TRBD2 might be the D (5 bases). Germline V gene data show CDR1 as DFQATT and CDR2 as SNEGSKA (reference sequence). Between the trimmed V and J ends, which lost 6 bases and 4 bases, there was a span of 18 bases. The CDR3 is 14 residues long. The CDR3 loop is CSASWGPEAETQYF. In nucleotides, the CDR3 is TGCAGTGCCAGTTGGGGTCCGGAGGCAGAGACCCAGTACTTC.

The chain combines TRBV19 with TRBJ2-2, with 7 bases lining up with TRBD1. Losses at the gene ends were 4 bases for V and 6 bases for J; bases not matched to a gene: 8. The CDR3 is made up of 15 amino acids. Germline CDR1 LNHDA, CDR2 SQIVND (reference sequence). The CDR3 region has the DNA TGTGCCAGTAGTACGGGACAGAACGTAGCCGGGGAGCTGTTTTTT. This sequence encodes CASSTGQNVAGELFF.

The chain couples TRBV27 to TRBJ2-2; D remains ambiguous. Trimming removed 4 bases at V and 4 bases at J, with 4 bases between. Germline V CDR1 and CDR2: MNHEY, SMNVEV (reference sequence). The CDR3 is 12 amino acids. The CDR3 DNA sequence: TGTGCCAGCAGTTCCGGCACCGGGGAGCTGTTTTTT. It is translated as CASSSGTGELFF.

The chain recombines TRBV9 with TRBJ2-7; tentative D call: TRBD2 (5 bases). Germline-derived CDR1 and CDR2 are SGDLS and YYNGEE. V lost 4 bases, J lost 2 bases, and 16 bases lay in between. This CDR3 is built from 15 residues. CDR3 in amino acids: CASSPPSGIPYEQYF. CDR3 nucleotides: TGTGCCAGCAGCCCCCCCTCCGGGATCCCCTACGAGCAGTACTTC.

This chain joins TRBV19 and TRBJ1-1; TRBD1 is a possible D gene (5 bases). The length of the CDR3 is 15 residues. The germline V gene has CDR1 LNHDA and CDR2 SQIVND (reference sequence). The germline V and J ends were trimmed by 8 bases and 6 bases, with 22 bases remaining between them. The CDR3 DNA follows: TGTGCCAGTGCCCCTGACAGCACGTCCCTCGCTGAAGCTTTCTTT. This gives the protein CASAPDSTSLAEAFF.

The genes are TRBV19 and TRBJ2-2, with 10 bases lining up with TRBD1. The CDR3 spans 13 residues. Germline values: CDR1 LNHDA, CDR2 SQIVND (reference sequence). V shed 9 bases, J shed 7 bases, and the junction held 5 bases outside the gene matches. The CDR3 nucleotides are TGTGCCAGCCGGGACAGGGGTCACGGGGAGCTGTTTTTT. This gives the protein CASRDRGHGELFF.

V usage is TRBV7-9 and J usage is TRBJ2-7, with 11 bases aligning to TRBD1. Germline values: CDR1 SEHNR, CDR2 FQNEAQ (reference sequence). The CDR3 is made up of 15 amino acids. V was clipped by 2 bases and J by 2 bases; unmatched bases: 2. CDR3 coding DNA: TGTGCCAGCAGCTTATTGGGACAGGGGGCCTACGAGCAGTACTTC. As protein: CASSLLGQGAYEQYF. The full variable domain, rest sourced from reference TRBV7-9 and TRBJ2-7, is DTGVSQNPRHKITKRGQNVTFRCDPISEHNRLYWYRQTLGQGPEFLTYFQNEAQLEKSRLLSDRFSAERPKGSFSTLEIQRTEQGDSAMYLCASSLLGQGAYEQYFGPGTRLTVT.

This clone was seen a handful of times. CDR3 residues: CATSDTGESTDTQYF. The CDR3 DNA reads TGTGCCACCAGTGACACAGGGGAAAGCACAGATACGCAGTATTTT. The chain employs TRBV24-1 and TRBJ2-3; 7 bases are shared with TRBD1. Germline values: CDR1 KGHDR, CDR2 SFDVKD. Trimming took 4 bases from V and 0 from J; bases not matched to a gene: 3. The CDR3 has 15 amino acids.

This clone has just one count. This chain joins TRBV3-1 (or the pseudogene TRBV3-2) and TRBJ2-5, with 8 bases aligning to TRBD2. Germline CDR1 LGHDT, CDR2 YNNKEL (reference sequence). V trimming: 0 bases; J trimming: 5 bases; junction bases outside the gene matches: 8. The CDR3 totals 16 residues. The CDR3 region is CASSQEGSGEGETQYF. DNA of the CDR3: TGTGCCAGCAGCCAAGAGGGTAGCGGGGAGGGGGAGACCCAGTACTTC.

The chain carries TRBV25-1 and TRBJ1-1; no firm D call. V lost 1 base and J 8 bases, leaving 14 bases between the germline ends. The CDR3 runs 14 residues. Germline loops: CDR1 MGHDK, CDR2 SYGVNS. The CDR3 DNA reads TGTGCCAGCAGTGAATCTGGGGAGGGAATCGAAGCTTTCTTT. It encodes CASSESGEGIEAFF.

The chain employs TRBV19 and TRBJ1-3; 7 nucleotides match TRBD1. This CDR3 comprises 14 residues. The V segment lost 5 bases and the J segment 5 bases; nucleotides outside the gene matches: 6. Germline values: CDR1 LNHDA, CDR2 SQIVND (reference sequence). This chain's CDR3 is CASSLRDRRNTIYF. CDR3 in DNA: TGTGCCAGTAGTCTCCGGGACAGACGAAACACCATATATTTT.